The 3 T cell receptor beta chains given below trace back to one sample, sequenced in a study of regulatory T cells in long-lasting Graves disease. CDR3 regions were amplified by Arm-PCR using iRepertoire HTBI primers to build TCR beta libraries. TCRdb analysed the multiplex PCR reads with MiXCR anew, one entry per CDR3 protein. The sample includes around 250,000 distinct CDR3 sequences, 15% to 20% of them seen just once. Time point given: newly diagnosed GD, antithyroid drugs for less than 3 months. PBMC-derived RNA was used for the TCR library. The sequenced sample was peripheral blood mononuclear cells (PBMCs), obtained at new diagnosis, from a patient treated with antithyroid drugs. These receptors originate from a female donor with Graves disease.

Regarding this clonotype: A far more abundant clone sits one base away, making this likely a read error. This chain connects TRBV28 to TRBJ1-2; D is ambiguous. V was trimmed by 5 bases and J by 3 bases, leaving 13 bases between them. CDR3 length: 14 amino acids. Per the germline V gene, CDR1 is MDHEN and CDR2 is SYDVKM. CDR3 protein: CASSDTNGDYGYTF. DNA of the CDR3: TGTGCCAGCAGTGATACCAATGGAGACTATGGCTACACCTTC.

In its sample, this clonotype was seen many times. This rearrangement joins TRBV6-2 or TRBV6-3 to TRBJ2-1; 7 bases line up with TRBD2. Trimming removed 5 bases from V and 6 bases from J; junction bases left unmatched: 10. Per the germline V gene, CDR1 is MNHEY and CDR2 is SVGEGT. CDR3 size: 15 residues. The CDR3, as DNA: TGTGCCAGCAGTAAGCGGGATGGGCGAATCAATGAGCAGTTCTTC. It yields the protein CASSKRDGRINEQFF.

This clonotype showed up many times. This rearrangement joins TRBV2 to TRBJ1-1, with D uncertain. In germline, CDR1 is SNHLY, CDR2 FYNNEI. This CDR3 is built from 13 residues. Trimming cost V 6 bases and J 1 base, with 9 bases left between them. The DNA of the CDR3 is TGTGCCAGCAGGAGGTCCGGGAACACTGAAGCTTTCTTT. It codes for CASRRSGNTEAFF.